This T cell receptor (beta chain) was documented in a study of blood T cells in healthy people across ages. For this clonotype: Its antigen is unidentified.

This CDR3 has 17 residues. The study, taken as a whole, reports: TCR beta diversity correlated strongly with naive T cell percentage. The fall in TCR beta diversity per million T cells was roughly linear with age. It was not possible, with unsorted PBMCs, to conclusively compare naive and antigen-experienced cells.

Primers used in a second PCR of roughly 7 to 12 cycles were a sample-barcoded 5' primer and a J-beta primer mix. TCRdb re-called the 5' RACE reads through MiXCR, storing one row per CDR3 protein. The sample comprises around 1,000,000 distinct CDR3 sequences, under 40% of which are singletons, and 13% rests with the top ten. The receptor's source is a man between 18 and 35 years old in good health. The V call is TRBV21-1, the J call TRBJ2-7; the D call of TRBD2 is as the table states it, not checked on the DNA. TRBV21-1 is a recognized pseudogene. Sequenced material: blood. The CDR3 spells CASSKPGLAGGTYEQYF. The CDR3 bases are TGTGCCAGCAGCAAACCGGGACTAGCGGGGGGTACCTACGAGCAGTACTTC.